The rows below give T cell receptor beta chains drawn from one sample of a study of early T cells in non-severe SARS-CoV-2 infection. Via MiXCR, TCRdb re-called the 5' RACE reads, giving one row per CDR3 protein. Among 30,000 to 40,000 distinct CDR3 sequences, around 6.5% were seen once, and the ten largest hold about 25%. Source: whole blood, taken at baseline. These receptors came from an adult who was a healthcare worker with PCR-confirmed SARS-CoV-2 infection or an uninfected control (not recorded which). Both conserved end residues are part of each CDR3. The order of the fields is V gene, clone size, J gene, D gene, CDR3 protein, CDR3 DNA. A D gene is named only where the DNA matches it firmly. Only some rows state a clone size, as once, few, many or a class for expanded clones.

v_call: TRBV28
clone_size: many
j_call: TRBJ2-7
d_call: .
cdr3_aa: CASALPGTYYEQYF
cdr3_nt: TGTGCCAGCGCCTTGCCCGGGACTTACTACGAGCAGTACTTC

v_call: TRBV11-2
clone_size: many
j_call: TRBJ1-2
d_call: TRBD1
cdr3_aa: CASSSIRDRALYGYTF
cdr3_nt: TGTGCCAGCAGCTCCATCCGGGACAGGGCTCTCTATGGCTACACCTTC

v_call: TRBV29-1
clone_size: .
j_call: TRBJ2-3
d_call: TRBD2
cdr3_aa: CSVDKGLAGERDTQYF
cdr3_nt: TGCAGCGTTGACAAGGGACTAGCGGGAGAGAGAGATACGCAGTATTTT

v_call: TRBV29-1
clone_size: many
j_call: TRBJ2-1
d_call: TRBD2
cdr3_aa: CSGLAGLGVGEQFF
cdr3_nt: TGCAGCGGGCTAGCGGGGCTAGGGGTTGGTGAGCAGTTCTTC

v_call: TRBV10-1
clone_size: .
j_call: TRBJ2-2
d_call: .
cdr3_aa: CASTGNTGELFF
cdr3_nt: TGCGCCAGCACCGGGAACACCGGGGAGCTGTTTTTT

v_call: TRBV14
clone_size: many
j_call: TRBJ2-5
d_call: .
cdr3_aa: CASSQETQYF
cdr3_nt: TGTGCCAGCAGCCAAGAGACCCAGTACTTC

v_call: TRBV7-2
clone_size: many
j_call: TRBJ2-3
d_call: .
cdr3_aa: CASSPPQQGRDTQYF
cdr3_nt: TGTGCCAGCAGCCCCCCGCAGCAGGGGCGGGATACGCAGTATTTT

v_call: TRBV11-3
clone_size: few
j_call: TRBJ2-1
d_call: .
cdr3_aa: CASSHADEQFF
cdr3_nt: TGTGCCAGCAGCCACGCGGATGAGCAGTTCTTC

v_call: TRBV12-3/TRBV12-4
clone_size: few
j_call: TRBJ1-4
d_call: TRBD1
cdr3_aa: CASSHDYRTGAGEKLFF
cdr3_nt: TGTGCCAGCAGCCATGACTACCGGACAGGGGCAGGGGAAAAACTGTTTTTT

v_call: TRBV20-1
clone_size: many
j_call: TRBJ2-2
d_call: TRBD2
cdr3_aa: CSAKTLAGVNTGELFF
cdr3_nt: TGCAGTGCTAAAACATTAGCGGGAGTGAACACCGGGGAGCTGTTTTTT

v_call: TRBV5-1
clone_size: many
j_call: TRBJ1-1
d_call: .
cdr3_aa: CASSLASHNTEAFF
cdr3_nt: TGCGCCAGCAGCTTGGCATCTCATAACACTGAAGCTTTCTTT

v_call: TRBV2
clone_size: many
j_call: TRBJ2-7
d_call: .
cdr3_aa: CASSENSFERTYEQYF
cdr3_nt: TGTGCCAGCAGTGAGAATTCCTTTGAACGGACCTACGAGCAGTACTTC

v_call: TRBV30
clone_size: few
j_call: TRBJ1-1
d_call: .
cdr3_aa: CAWSVQGEAFF
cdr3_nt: TGTGCCTGGAGTGTACAAGGTGAAGCTTTCTTT

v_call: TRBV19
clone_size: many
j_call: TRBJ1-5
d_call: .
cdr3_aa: CASSSSGANQPQHF
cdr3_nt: TGTGCCAGTTCGAGCTCGGGGGCCAATCAGCCCCAGCATTTT

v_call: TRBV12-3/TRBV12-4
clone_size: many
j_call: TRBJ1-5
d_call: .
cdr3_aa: CASSLEENQPQHF
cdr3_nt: TGTGCCAGCAGTTTGGAGGAAAATCAGCCCCAGCATTTT

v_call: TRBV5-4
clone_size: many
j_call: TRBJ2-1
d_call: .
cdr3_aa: CASSFIGGGEQFF
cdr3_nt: TGTGCCAGCAGCTTTATAGGAGGAGGTGAGCAGTTCTTC

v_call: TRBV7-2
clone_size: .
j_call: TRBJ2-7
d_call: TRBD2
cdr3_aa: CASSFYLAGSREQYF
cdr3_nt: TGTGCCAGCAGCTTTTATCTAGCGGGTTCCCGGGAGCAGTACTTC

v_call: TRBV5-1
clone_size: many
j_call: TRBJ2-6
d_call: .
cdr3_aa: CASSLSGESSGANVLTF
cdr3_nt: TGCGCCAGCAGCTTGTCAGGGGAGAGCTCTGGGGCCAACGTCCTGACTTTC

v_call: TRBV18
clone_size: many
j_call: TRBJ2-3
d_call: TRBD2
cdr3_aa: CASSPTSGDIGDTQYF
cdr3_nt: TGTGCCAGCTCACCGACTAGCGGGGATATCGGAGATACGCAGTATTTT

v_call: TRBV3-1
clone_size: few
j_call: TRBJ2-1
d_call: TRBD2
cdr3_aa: CASSTRTSGSNEQFF
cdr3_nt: TGTGCCAGCAGCACCCGGACTAGCGGGAGCAATGAGCAGTTCTTC

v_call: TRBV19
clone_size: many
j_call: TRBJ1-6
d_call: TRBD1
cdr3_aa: CASRRGPMESPLHF
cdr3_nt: TGTGCCAGTAGGAGGGGGCCAATGGAGTCACCCCTCCACTTT

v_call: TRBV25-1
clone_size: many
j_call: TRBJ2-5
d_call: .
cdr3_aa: CASSELGISGETQYF
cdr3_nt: TGTGCCAGCAGTGAATTAGGCATATCGGGAGAGACCCAGTACTTC

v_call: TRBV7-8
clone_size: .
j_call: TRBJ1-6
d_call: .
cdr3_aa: CASSLQRDENSPLHF
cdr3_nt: TGTGCCAGCAGCTTACAGCGGGACGAAAATTCACCCCTCCACTTT

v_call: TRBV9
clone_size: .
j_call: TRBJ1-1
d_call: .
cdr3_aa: CASRGEAMNTEAFF
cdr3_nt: TGTGCCAGCAGGGGCGAGGCCATGAACACTGAAGCTTTCTTT

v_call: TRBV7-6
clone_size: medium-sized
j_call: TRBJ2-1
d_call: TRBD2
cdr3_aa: CASSLAGTTYYNEQFF
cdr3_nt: TGTGCCAGCAGCTTAGCAGGGACTACGTATTACAATGAGCAGTTCTTC

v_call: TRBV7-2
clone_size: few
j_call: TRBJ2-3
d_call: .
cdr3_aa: CASSSLPQGSDTQYF
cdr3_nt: TGTGCCAGCAGTTCACTTCCCCAGGGATCAGATACGCAGTATTTT

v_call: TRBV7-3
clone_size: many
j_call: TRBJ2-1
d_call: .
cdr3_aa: CASSTGLPYNEQFF
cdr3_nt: TGTGCCAGCAGTACGGGACTTCCTTACAATGAGCAGTTCTTC

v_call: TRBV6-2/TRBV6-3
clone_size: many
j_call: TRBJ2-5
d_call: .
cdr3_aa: CAGRTEARETQYF
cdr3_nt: TGTGCCGGACGGACAGAGGCTCGTGAGACCCAGTACTTC

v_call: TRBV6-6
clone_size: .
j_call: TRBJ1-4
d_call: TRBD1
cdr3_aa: CASREGDRAAFF
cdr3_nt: TGTGCCAGCAGGGAAGGTGACAGGGCGGCGTTTTTT

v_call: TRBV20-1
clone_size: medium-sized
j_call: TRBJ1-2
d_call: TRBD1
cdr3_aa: CSAHDRGDGYTF
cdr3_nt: TGCAGTGCCCATGACAGGGGGGATGGCTACACCTTC

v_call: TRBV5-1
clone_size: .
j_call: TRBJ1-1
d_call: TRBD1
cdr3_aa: CTSGAYRGGAEAFF
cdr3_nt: TGCACCAGCGGAGCCTACAGGGGAGGAGCTGAAGCTTTCTTT

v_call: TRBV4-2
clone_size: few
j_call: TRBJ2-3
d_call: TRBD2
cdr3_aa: CASSPGGGRTDTQYF
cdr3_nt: TGTGCCAGCAGCCCAGGTGGCGGGAGGACAGATACGCAGTATTTT

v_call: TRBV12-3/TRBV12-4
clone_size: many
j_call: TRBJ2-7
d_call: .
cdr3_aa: CASSASLEQYF
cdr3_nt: TGTGCCAGCAGTGCATCTCTCGAGCAGTACTTC

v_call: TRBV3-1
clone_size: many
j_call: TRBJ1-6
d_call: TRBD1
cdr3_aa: CASNLRQGNSPLHF
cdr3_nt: TGTGCCAGCAACCTCAGACAGGGCAATTCACCCCTCCACTTT

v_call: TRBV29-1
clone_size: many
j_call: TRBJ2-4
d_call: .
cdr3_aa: CSVDQVNIQYF
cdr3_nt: TGCAGCGTTGATCAGGTTAACATTCAGTACTTC

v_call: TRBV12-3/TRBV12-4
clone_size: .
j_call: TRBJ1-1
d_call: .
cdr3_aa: CASSFVRANTEAFF
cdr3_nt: TGTGCCAGCAGTTTTGTCCGGGCCAACACTGAAGCTTTCTTT

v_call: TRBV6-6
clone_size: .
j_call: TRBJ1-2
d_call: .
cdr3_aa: CASSYASTANYGYTF
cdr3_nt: TGTGCCAGCAGTTACGCTAGCACAGCTAACTATGGCTACACCTTC

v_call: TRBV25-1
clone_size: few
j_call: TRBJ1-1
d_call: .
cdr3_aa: CASTTNTEAFF
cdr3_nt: TGTGCCAGCACGACCAACACTGAAGCTTTCTTT

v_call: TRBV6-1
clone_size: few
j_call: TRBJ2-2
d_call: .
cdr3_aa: CASSRAGEYTGELFF
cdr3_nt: TGTGCCAGCAGCCGGGCTGGGGAGTACACCGGGGAGCTGTTTTTT

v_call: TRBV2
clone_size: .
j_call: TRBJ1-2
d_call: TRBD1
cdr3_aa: CASRTGNGYTF
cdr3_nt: TGTGCCAGCAGGACAGGGAATGGCTACACCTTC

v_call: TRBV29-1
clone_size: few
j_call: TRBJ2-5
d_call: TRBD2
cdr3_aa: CSARGGGQETQYF
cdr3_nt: TGCAGTGCTCGTGGGGGGGGGCAAGAGACCCAGTACTTC

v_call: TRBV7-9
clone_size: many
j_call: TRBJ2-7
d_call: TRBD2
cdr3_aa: CASSLGRLAGAYEQYF
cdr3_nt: TGTGCCAGCAGCTTAGGGCGACTAGCGGGAGCCTACGAGCAGTACTTC

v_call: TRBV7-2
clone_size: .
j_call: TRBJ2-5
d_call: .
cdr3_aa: CASSFRAARRETQYF
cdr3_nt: TGTGCCAGCTCTTTCAGGGCCGCGCGGCGGGAGACCCAGTACTTC

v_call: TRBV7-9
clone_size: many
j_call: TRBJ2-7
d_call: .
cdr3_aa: CASSSGSNEQYF
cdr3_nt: TGTGCCAGCAGCTCAGGATCAAACGAGCAGTACTTC

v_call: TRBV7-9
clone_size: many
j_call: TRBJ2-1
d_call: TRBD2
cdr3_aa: CASSLTLGLAGYNEQFF
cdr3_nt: TGTGCCAGCAGCTTAACTCTAGGACTAGCGGGGTACAATGAGCAGTTCTTC

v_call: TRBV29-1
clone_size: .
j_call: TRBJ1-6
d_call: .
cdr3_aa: CSVAGSSDSPLHF
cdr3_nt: TGCAGCGTTGCGGGGAGTAGTGATTCACCCCTCCACTTT

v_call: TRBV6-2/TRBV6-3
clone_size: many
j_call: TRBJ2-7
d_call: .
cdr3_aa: CASTRPGSTYEQYF
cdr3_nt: TGTGCCAGCACCCGACCAGGCAGCACCTACGAGCAGTACTTC

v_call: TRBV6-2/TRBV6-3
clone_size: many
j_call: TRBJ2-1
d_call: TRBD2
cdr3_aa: CASSFGGRVNEQFF
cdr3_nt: TGTGCCAGCAGTTTCGGGGGGAGGGTGAATGAGCAGTTCTTC

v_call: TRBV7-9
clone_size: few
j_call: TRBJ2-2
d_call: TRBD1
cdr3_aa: CASSTLGQGVRTGELFF
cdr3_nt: TGTGCCAGCAGCACGCTAGGACAGGGTGTACGCACCGGGGAGCTGTTTTTT

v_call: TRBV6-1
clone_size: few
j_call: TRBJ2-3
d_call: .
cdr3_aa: CASSHRKNSDTQYF
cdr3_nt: TGTGCCAGCAGTCACCGAAAGAACTCAGATACGCAGTATTTT

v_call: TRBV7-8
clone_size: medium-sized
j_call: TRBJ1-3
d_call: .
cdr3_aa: CASSIDPTGNTIYF
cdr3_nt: TGTGCCAGCAGCATTGATCCCACTGGGAACACCATATATTTT